This T cell receptor beta chain was observed in a study of cytomegalovirus exposure and HLA in healthy donors. TCRdb keeps only in-frame clones here, not all; method: immunoSEQ multiplex PCR. The sample records 200,000 to 250,000 clones, 87% being singletons. Points on this clone: Antigen specificity is unknown.

Points from the study as a whole: Per published reports, the classifier diagnosed cytomegalovirus status with high specificity and sensitivity.

Germline V CDR1 and CDR2: SQVTM, ANQGSEA. CDR3 length: 14 residues. The V gene end was trimmed by 5 bases and the J gene end by 7 bases; junction bases not matched to a gene: 7. This chain joins TRBV29-1 and TRBJ2-2; 10 positions agree with TRBD1. The sequencing sample was made of PBMCs. This receptor was obtained from a woman under 30 in good health and CMV-seropositive. The CDR3 loop is CSVLRTGGIGELFF. In DNA form, the CDR3 reads TGCAGCGTTCTAAGGACAGGGGGAATCGGGGAGCTGTTTTTT.